Listed below are T cell receptor beta chains from one sample, sequenced in a study of T cells in tuberculosis. Using immunoSEQ multiplex PCR, the repertoire was profiled, and TCRdb retains in-frame clones only, with some absent. Of approximately 31,000 clones listed, about 84% are singletons. Source: PBMCs, taken at tuberculosis diagnosis. Receptor source: an adult with tuberculosis. Both conserved end residues are trimmed from each CDR3. The order of the fields is V gene, CDR3 protein.

>TRBV2
ASNPDRVSGNTIY
>TRBV6-1
ASSETGRNTIY
>TRBV5-1
ASSLPPGEGTEAF
>TRBV5-1
ATAAGGSLQETQY
>TRBV4-1
ASSRPGQGSSYEQY
>TRBV30
AWRRYQETQY
>TRBV5-1
ASSLDGDKTDTQY
>TRBV12-5
ASGWRQGRSGELF
>TRBV29-1
SVEVWGDEQF
>TRBV4-1
ASRLAVIYNEQF
>TRBV29-1
SVEVTSGHGEQY
>TRBV29-1
SVEGQSSYEQY
>TRBV6-1
ASGLAGGRETQY
>TRBV6-1
ASSGQGTGANVLT
>TRBV19
ASSNLGGVADTQY
>TRBV4-1
ASSRGQGADNYGYT
>TRBV5-1
ASSPYATSLGTQY
>TRBV4-1
ASSLRITGSKNIQY
>TRBV7-9
ASTTLAGSSYNEQF
>TRBV18
ASYSPDRNNEQF
>TRBV5-1
ASSTFLAGGPTDTQY
>TRBV19
ASSTRQGPGTGELF
>TRBV27
ASSPGLLGNEQF
>TRBV4-1
ASSLGLEYEQY
>TRBV30
AWSVRDTQY
>TRBV7-9
AGTDGYT
>TRBV9
ASSAGQGAEAF
>TRBV18
ASSPGDMGNTGELF
>TRBV5-1
ASSPTAGGPLDTQY
>TRBV5-1
ASSSRDTQEQY
>TRBV9
ASSVTGGLTTGELF
>TRBV2
ASILEATNEKLF
>TRBV27
ASSLVHSSSYEQY
>TRBV5-1
ASSLVTGTGKYEQY
>TRBV7-9
ASSPGQGWTEAF
>TRBV5-1
ASSWTRGDTQY
>TRBV30
AWQPGQFPYEQY
>TRBV6-1
ASSERGRGRGNQPQH
>TRBV5-6
ASSLVNWTSGQETQY
>TRBV6-5
ASSNRQGLAEAF
>TRBV2
ASSPPSGTGNQPQH
>TRBV10-3
AISDPRGSYNEQF
>TRBV18
ASSVAGGPDTQY
>TRBV6-6
ATGQVGTYEQY
>TRBV5-1
ASSLAGGDTEAF
>TRBV18
ASSLPQDSSYEQY
>TRBV6-6
ASNHGEGGGDTQY
>TRBV11-2
ASSLDRVEAF
>TRBV19
ASSLAGTEAF
>TRBV6-1
ASRGRQSGTGELF